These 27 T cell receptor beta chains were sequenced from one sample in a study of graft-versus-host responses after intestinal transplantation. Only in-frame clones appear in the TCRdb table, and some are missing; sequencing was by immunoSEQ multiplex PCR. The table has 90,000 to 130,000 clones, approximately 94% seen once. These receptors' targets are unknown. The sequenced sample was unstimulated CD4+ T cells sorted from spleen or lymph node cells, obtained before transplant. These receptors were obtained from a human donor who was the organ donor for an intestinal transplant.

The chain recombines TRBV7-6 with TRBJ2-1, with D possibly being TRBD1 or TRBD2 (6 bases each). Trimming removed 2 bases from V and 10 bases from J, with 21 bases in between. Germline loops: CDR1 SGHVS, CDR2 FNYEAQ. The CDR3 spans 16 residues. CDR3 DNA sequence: TGTGCCAGCAGCTTATTTCTACAGGGAGGTTTAGCAGAGCAGTTCTTC. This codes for CASSLFLQGGLAEQFF.

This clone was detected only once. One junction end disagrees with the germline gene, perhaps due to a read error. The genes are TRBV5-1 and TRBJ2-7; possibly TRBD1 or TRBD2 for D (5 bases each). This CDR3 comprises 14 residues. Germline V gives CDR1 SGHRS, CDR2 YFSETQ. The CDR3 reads CASSPPRDRFEQYF. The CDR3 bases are TGTGCCAGCAGCCCGCCCCGGGACCGCTTCGAGCAGTACTTC.

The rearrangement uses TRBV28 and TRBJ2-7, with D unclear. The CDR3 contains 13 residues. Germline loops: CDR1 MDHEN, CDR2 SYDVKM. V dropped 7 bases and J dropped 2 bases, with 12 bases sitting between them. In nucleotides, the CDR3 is TGTGCCAGCACGTTGGCGCGGCCCTACGAGCAGTACTTC. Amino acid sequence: CASTLARPYEQYF.

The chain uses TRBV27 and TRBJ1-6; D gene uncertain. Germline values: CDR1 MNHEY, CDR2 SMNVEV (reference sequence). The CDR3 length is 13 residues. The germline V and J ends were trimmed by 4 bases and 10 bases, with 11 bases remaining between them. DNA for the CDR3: TGTGCCAGCAGTTGGACGGGGTACTCACCCCTCCACTTT. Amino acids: CASSWTGYSPLHF.

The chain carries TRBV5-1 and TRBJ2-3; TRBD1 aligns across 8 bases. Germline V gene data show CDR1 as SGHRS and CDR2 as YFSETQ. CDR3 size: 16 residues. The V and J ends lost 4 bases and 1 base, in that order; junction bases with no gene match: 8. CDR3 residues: CASSRTGTGGTDTQYF. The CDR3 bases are TGCGCCAGCAGCAGAACCGGGACAGGAGGCACAGATACGCAGTATTTT. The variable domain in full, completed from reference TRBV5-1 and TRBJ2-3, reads KAGVTQTPRYLIKTRGQQVTLSCSPISGHRSVSWYQQTPGQGLQFLFEYFSETQRNKGNFPGRFSGRQFSNSRSEMNVSTLELGDSALYLCASSRTGTGGTDTQYFGPGTRLTVL.

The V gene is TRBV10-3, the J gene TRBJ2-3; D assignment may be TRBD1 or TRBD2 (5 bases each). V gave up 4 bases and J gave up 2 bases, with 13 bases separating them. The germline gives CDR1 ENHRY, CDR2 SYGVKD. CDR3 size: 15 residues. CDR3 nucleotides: TGTGCCATCAGTGCTACCGGGACGGCCACAGATACGCAGTATTTT. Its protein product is CAISATGTATDTQYF.

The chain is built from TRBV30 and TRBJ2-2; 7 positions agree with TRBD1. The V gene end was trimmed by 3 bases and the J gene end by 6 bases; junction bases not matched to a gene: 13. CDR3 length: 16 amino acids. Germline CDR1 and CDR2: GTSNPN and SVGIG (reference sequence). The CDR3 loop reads CAWRHRQGWTPGELFF. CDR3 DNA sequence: TGTGCCTGGAGACATCGACAGGGTTGGACCCCCGGGGAGCTGTTTTTT.

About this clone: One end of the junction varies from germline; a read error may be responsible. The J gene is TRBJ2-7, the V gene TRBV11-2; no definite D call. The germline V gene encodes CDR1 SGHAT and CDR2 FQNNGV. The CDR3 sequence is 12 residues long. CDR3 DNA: TGTGCCAGCAGCCTAGAAGTCTACGAGCAGTACTTC. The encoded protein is CASSLEVYEQYF.

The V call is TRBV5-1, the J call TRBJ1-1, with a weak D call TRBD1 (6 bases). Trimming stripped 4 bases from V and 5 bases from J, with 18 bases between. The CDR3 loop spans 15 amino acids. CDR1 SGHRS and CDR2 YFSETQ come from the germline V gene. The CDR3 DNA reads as TGCGCCAGCAGCCCAGGAGGGGGAATAGGAACTGAAGCTTTCTTT. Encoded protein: CASSPGGGIGTEAFF. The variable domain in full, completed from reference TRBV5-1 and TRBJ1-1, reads KAGVTQTPRYLIKTRGQQVTLSCSPISGHRSVSWYQQTPGQGLQFLFEYFSETQRNKGNFPGRFSGRQFSNSRSEMNVSTLELGDSALYLCASSPGGGIGTEAFFGQGTRLTVV.

As DNA, the CDR3 is TGTGCCAGCTCACCACGGGACGGGCTGTCGGAGACCCAGTACTTC. Protein: CASSPRDGLSETQYF. V and J are TRBV18 and TRBJ2-5; either TRBD1 or TRBD2 may supply D (5 bases each). The V end was cut by 1 base, the J end by 5 bases, with 14 bases between. The CDR3 sequence is 15 residues long. Germline CDR1 is KGHSH and CDR2 is LQKENI.

CDR3 residues: CASSLVPDYYEQYF. CDR3 nucleotides: TGTGCCAGCAGCTTAGTCCCGGACTACTACGAGCAGTACTTC. The chain couples TRBV7-2 to TRBJ2-7; a weak D match, TRBD2 (6 bases). CDR1 and CDR2 from the germline V gene are SGHTA and FQGNSA. The V end lost 1 base, the J end lost 3 bases, and 10 bases lay between the germline ends. The CDR3 runs to 14 residues.

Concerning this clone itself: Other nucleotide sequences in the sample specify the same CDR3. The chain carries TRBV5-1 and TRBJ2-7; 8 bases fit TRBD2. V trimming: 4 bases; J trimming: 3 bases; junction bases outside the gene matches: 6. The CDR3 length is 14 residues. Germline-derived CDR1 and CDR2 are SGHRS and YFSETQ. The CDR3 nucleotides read TGCGCCAGCAGCCCAACTAGCGGAAGCTACGAGCAGTACTTC. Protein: CASSPTSGSYEQYF.

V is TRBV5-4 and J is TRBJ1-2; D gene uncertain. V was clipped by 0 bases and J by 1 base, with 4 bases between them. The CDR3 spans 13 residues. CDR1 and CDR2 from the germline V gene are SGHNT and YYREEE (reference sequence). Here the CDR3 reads CASSLDINYGYTF. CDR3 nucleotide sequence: TGTGCCAGCAGCTTGGACATTAACTATGGCTACACCTTC.

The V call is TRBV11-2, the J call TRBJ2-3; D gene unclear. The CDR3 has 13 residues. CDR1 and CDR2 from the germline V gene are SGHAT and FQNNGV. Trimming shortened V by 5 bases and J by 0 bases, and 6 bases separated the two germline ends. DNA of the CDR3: TGTGCCAGCAGCCCTGGGAGCACAGATACGCAGTATTTT. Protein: CASSPGSTDTQYF.

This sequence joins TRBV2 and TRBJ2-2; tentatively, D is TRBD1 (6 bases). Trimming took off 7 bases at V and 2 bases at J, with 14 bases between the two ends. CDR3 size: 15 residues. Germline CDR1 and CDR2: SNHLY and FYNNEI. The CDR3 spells CASNQDSYNTGELFF. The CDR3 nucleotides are TGTGCCAGCAATCAGGACAGCTATAACACCGGGGAGCTGTTTTTT.

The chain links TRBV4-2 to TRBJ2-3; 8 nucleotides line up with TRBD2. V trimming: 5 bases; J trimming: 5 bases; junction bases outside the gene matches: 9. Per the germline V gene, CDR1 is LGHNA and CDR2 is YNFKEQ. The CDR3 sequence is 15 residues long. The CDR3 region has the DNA TGTGCCAGCAGCTTAGCGGGGAGGGCGGAAGATACGCAGTATTTT. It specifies CASSLAGRAEDTQYF.

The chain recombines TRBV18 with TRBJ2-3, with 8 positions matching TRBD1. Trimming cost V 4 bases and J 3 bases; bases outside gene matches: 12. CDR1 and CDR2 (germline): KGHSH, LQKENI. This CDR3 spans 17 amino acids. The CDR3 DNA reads TGTGCCAGCTCACACCAGGTCGACAGGGGAAGTACAGATACGCAGTATTTT. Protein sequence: CASSHQVDRGSTDTQYF.

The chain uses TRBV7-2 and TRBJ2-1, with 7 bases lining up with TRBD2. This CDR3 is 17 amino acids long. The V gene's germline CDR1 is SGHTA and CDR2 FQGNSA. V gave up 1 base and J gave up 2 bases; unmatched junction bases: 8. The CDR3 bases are TGTGCCAGCAGCTTAGGATCTCCTAGCGGCACCTACAATGAGCAGTTCTTC. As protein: CASSLGSPSGTYNEQFF.

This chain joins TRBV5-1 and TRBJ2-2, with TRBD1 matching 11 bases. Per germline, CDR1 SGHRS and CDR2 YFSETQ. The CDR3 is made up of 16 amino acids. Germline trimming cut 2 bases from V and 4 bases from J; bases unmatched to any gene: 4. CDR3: CASSLFGTGGTGELFF. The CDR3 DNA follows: TGCGCCAGCAGCTTATTTGGGACAGGGGGCACCGGGGAGCTGTTTTTT.

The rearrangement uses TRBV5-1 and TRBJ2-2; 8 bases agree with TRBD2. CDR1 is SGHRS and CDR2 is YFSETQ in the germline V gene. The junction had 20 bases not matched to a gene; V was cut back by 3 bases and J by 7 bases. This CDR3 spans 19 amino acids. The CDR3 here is CASSSWSTSGSYRGGELFF. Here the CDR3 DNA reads TGCGCCAGCAGCTCTTGGAGCACCAGCGGGAGTTATAGGGGCGGGGAGCTGTTTTTT.

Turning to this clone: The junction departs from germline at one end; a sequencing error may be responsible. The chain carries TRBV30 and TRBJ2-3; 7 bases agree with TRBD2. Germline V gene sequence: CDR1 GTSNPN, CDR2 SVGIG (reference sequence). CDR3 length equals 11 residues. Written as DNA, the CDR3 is TGTGCCTGGAGTGGGGCTAGCGGCGCCGGTTTC. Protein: CAWSGASGAGF.

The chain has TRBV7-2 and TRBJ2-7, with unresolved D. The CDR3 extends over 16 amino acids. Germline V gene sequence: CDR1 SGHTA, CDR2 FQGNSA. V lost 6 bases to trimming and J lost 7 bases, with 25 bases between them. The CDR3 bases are TGTGCCAGCAGTTACGCTACGGGTCGAAGTGGTGGGGAGCAGTACTTC. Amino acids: CASSYATGRSGGEQYF.

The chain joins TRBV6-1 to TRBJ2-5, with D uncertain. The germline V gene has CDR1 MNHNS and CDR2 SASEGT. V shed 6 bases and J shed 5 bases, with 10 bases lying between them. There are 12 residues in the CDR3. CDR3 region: CASSEPRETQYF. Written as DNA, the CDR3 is TGTGCCAGCAGCGAACCAAGGGAGACCCAGTACTTC.

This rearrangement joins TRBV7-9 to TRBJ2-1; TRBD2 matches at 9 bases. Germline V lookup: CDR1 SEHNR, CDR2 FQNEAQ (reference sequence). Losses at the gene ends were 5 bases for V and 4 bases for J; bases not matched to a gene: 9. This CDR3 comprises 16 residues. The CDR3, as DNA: TGTGCCAGCAGCCCGCTAGCGGGACGCATGTACAATGAGCAGTTCTTC. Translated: CASSPLAGRMYNEQFF. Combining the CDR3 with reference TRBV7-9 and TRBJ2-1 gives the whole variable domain DTGVSQNPRHKITKRGQNVTFRCDPISEHNRLYWYRQTLGQGPEFLTYFQNEAQLEKSRLLSDRFSAERPKGSFSTLEIQRTEQGDSAMYLCASSPLAGRMYNEQFFGPGTRLTVL.

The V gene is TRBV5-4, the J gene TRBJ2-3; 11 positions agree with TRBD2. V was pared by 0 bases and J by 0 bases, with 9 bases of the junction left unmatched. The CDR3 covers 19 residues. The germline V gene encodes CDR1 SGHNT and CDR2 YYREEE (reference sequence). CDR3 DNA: TGTGCCAGCAGCTTGGTCCCTGAACTAGCGGGGGTAAGCACAGATACGCAGTATTTT. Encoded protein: CASSLVPELAGVSTDTQYF.

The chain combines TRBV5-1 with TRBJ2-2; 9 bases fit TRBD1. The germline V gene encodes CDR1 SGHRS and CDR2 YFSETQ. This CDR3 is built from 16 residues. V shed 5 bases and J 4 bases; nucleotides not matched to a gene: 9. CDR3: CASRMGTGFSTGELFF. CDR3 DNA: TGCGCCAGCAGGATGGGGACAGGGTTTTCCACCGGGGAGCTGTTTTTT.

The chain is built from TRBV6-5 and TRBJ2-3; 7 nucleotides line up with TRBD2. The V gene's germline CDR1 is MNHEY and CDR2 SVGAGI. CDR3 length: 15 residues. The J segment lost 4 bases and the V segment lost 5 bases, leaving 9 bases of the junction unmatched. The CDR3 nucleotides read TGTGCCAGCAGTCGACTAGCTCCCCTCGCAGATACGCAGTATTTT. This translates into CASSRLAPLADTQYF.